This T cell receptor beta chain was retrieved from a study of molecular identifiers for immune sequencing clone quantification. Regarding the study as a whole: Clones above 20 RNA copies contained over 98% of effector molecules but under 1% of naive ones.

Previously described methods and listed TCR primers produced bulk TCR libraries. In TCRdb, the PCR reads were re-called with MiXCR into one record per CDR3 protein. The data contain about 640,000 distinct CDR3 sequences, about 20% of them singletons. Investigators produced naive CD8 libraries from roughly 20,000 to 1,000,000 sorted cells, drawing on 10%, 30% or 50% RNA. The CDR3 is 12 amino acids. Trimming shortened V by 7 bases and J by 6 bases, and 9 bases separated the two germline ends. Germline V gene sequence: CDR1 MNHNY, CDR2 SVGAGI (reference sequence). In its sample, this clonotype was seen a few times. Its antigen is currently unknown.

This chain uses TRBV6-6 with TRBJ2-2; D is unclear. Material for sequencing was naive CD8+ T cells from blood, with Jurkat cell RNA spiked in. Subset here: FACS-sorted CD8+CD4-CCR7+CD45RA+ naive T cells. The origin of this receptor is a human donor in good health. Some libraries in this study had Jurkat cell RNA spiked in. The CDR3 bases are TGTGCCAGCAACGACGATTCCGGGGAGCTGTTTTTT. Translation: CASNDDSGELFF.